The next 10 T cell receptor beta chains were all read from a single sample in a study of blood T cell repertoires in COVID-19. Clones were sequenced by immunoSEQ multiplex PCR, and TCRdb holds only the in-frame ones, with some missing. This repertoire shows around 68,000 clones, approximately 83% found once; its top ten account for approximately 15%. Sequenced: peripheral blood. These receptors originate from a man in his forties with COVID-19, enrolled during active disease.

The chain joins TRBV30 to TRBJ2-7; 12 bases align to TRBD2. Germline lookup yields CDR1 GTSNPN and CDR2 SVGIG (reference sequence). With V trimmed by 3 bases and J by 5 bases, 2 bases remained unmatched. The CDR3 runs 13 residues. CDR3 sequence reads: CAWSRLAGDEQYF. The CDR3 nucleotides read TGTGCCTGGAGCCGACTAGCGGGGGACGAGCAGTACTTC.

The chain joins TRBV9 to TRBJ2-3; a weak D match, TRBD2 (5 bases). The CDR3 contains 15 residues. With 0 bases removed from V and 0 bases from J, the gap between germline ends came to 8 bases. Germline V gives CDR1 SGDLS, CDR2 YYNGEE. CDR3 loop: CASSVGGGSTDTQYF. The CDR3 DNA follows: TGTGCCAGCAGCGTAGGCGGAGGTAGCACAGATACGCAGTATTTT.

This chain joins TRBV12-3 or TRBV12-4 and TRBJ1-1; the D is unclear. The CDR3 length is 13 residues. The V gene lost 1 base and the J gene lost 5 bases, with 8 bases spanning the gap. Here the CDR3 reads CASSLERETEAFF. CDR3 coding DNA: TGTGCCAGCAGTTTAGAGAGGGAGACTGAAGCTTTCTTT.

This clone came up once. V and J are TRBV18 and TRBJ1-1; no reliable D call. V was clipped by 5 bases and J by 4 bases, with 11 bases between them. CDR1 KGHSH and CDR2 LQKENI come from the germline V gene. This CDR3 spans 13 amino acids. The CDR3 bases are TGTGCCAGCTCAGAGCAGCGTGGCACTGAAGCTTTCTTT. This encodes CASSEQRGTEAFF. The whole variable domain, filled in from reference TRBV18 and TRBJ1-1, reads NAGVMQNPRHLVRRRGQEARLRCSPMKGHSHVYWYRQLPEEGLKFMVYLQKENIIDESGMPKERFSAEFPKEGPSILRIQQVVRGDSAAYFCASSEQRGTEAFFGQGTRLTVV.

The chain is built from TRBV7-2 and TRBJ2-3; TRBD2 agrees at 8 bases. The CDR3 has 18 amino acids. Unmatched junction bases numbered 10, after V lost 1 base and J lost 1 base. In germline, CDR1 is SGHTA, CDR2 FQGNSA. CDR3 nucleotide sequence: TGTGCCAGCAGCTTAGGGAATTCGGGGGGGCGAGGCACAGATACGCAGTATTTT. Protein sequence: CASSLGNSGGRGTDTQYF.

This sequence joins TRBV11-2 and TRBJ2-3; 10 bases match TRBD2. V shed 4 bases, J shed 15 bases, and the junction held 16 bases outside the gene matches. The CDR3 sequence is 15 residues long. Per germline, CDR1 SGHAT and CDR2 FQNNGV. The CDR3 is CASSSGVQTSGLHYF. The CDR3 DNA sequence: TGTGCCAGCAGCTCAGGGGTTCAGACTAGCGGGCTTCACTATTTT.

This clone occurred once. The chain combines TRBV5-1 with TRBJ2-5; the D is unclear. The ends were cut back, 1 base at V and 0 bases at J, with 7 bases in the middle. In germline, CDR1 is SGHRS, CDR2 YFSETQ. The CDR3 has 14 amino acids. The CDR3 loop reads CASSLINYQETQYF. The CDR3 DNA is TGCGCCAGCAGCTTGATTAATTACCAAGAGACCCAGTACTTC.

The V and J genes are TRBV30 and TRBJ2-4, with 9 bases lining up with TRBD1. Germline trimming cut 1 base from V and 8 bases from J; bases unmatched to any gene: 0. Per the germline V gene, CDR1 is GTSNPN and CDR2 is SVGIG (reference sequence). The CDR3 has 12 residues. CDR3 coding DNA: TGTGCCTGGAGTGGACAGGGGGACATTCAGTACTTC. It is translated as CAWSGQGDIQYF.

V gene TRBV6-5 combines with J gene TRBJ2-7; TRBD1 matches 7 bases. Germline V CDR1 and CDR2: MNHEY, SVGAGI. The junction had 6 bases not matched to a gene; V was cut back by 2 bases and J by 5 bases. The CDR3 is 14 residues long. CDR3 DNA sequence: TGTGCCAGCAGTTACCAAAGACAGGGTCACGAGCAGTACTTC. The encoded protein is CASSYQRQGHEQYF.

The gene calls are TRBV27 and TRBJ2-1; D might be TRBD1 (6 bases). The V and J ends lost 6 bases and 1 base respectively, with 13 bases between them. Germline assignment: CDR1 MNHEY and CDR2 SMNVEV (reference sequence). The CDR3 consists of 15 residues. DNA for the CDR3: TGTGCCAGCAGACAACAGGGATTGTCCTACAATGAGCAGTTCTTC. This codes for CASRQQGLSYNEQFF.